The clone carrying this T cell receptor (beta chain) was counted a few times. This entry belongs to a study of T-cell memory formation after mild COVID-19. The CDR3 loop spans 12 amino acids. V gave up 5 bases and J gave up 8 bases, with 9 bases separating them. Via MiXCR, TCRdb re-called the 5' RACE reads, giving one row per CDR3 protein. The profile covers 550,000 to 700,000 distinct CDR3 sequences, with around 15% appearing a single time and roughly 8% taken by the ten largest. Sequenced input: PBMCs or a T cell subset sorted from them (not recorded which). The receptor was isolated from an adult woman who had mild COVID-19 (a few samples of this study predate the infection). Cell type and time point are not known. The chain links TRBV12-3 or TRBV12-4 to TRBJ1-4; D is ambiguous. The CDR3 nucleotides are TGTGCCAGCAGTCCGGTAGCAGAAAAACTGTTTTTT. Translating gives CASSPVAEKLFF.